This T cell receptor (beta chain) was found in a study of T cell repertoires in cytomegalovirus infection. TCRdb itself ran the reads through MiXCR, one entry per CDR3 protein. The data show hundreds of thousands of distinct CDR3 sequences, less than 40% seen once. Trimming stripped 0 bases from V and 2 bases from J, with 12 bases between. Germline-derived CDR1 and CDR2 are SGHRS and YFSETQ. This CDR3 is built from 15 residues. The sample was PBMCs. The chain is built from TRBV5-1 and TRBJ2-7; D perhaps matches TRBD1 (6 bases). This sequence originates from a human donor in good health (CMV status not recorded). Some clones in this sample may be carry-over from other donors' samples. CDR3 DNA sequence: TGCGCCAGCAGCTTGGTCGGACAGCGCCCCTACGAGCAGTACTTC. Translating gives CASSLVGQRPYEQYF.